This entry describes one TCR beta chain. The antigen is not known. This CDR3 has 13 amino acids. Germline V CDR1 and CDR2: SGHTA, FQGNSA. The germline V and J ends were trimmed by 5 bases and 3 bases, with 10 bases remaining between them. The source of the sample is a study of cytomegalovirus exposure and HLA in healthy donors. 60 Vbeta and 13 Jbeta primers were used in PCR. Using immunoSEQ multiplex PCR, the repertoire was profiled, and TCRdb retains in-frame clones only, with some absent. The sample lists roughly 160,000 clones, over 60% occurring once. Overall study results and limits: Later, TCR association rates were found to vary by HLA locus, highest for DRB1 and lowest for HLA-C. Reportedly, HLA-A and HLA-B alleles of most subjects were accurately predicted from TCR beta. An apparent linkage of common viral pathogens to several of the most significant clusters emerged in a later analysis.

The TCR originated in a man aged 50-60 years in good health and CMV-seropositive. The sequencing input was PBMCs. This rearrangement joins TRBV7-2 to TRBJ2-5; a weak D match, TRBD1 (5 bases). The DNA of the CDR3 is TGTGCCAGCAGCCCCGACAGTGAAGAGACCCAGTACTTC. Residues: CASSPDSEETQYF. The full variable domain, in which reference TRBV7-2 and TRBJ2-5 provide the parts outside the CDR3, is GAGVSQSPSNKVTEKGKDVELRCDPISGHTALYWYRQSLGQGLEFLIYFQGNSAPDKSGLPSDRFSAERTGGSVSTLTIQRTQQEDSAVYLCASSPDSEETQYFGPGTRLLVL.